Below, one T cell receptor (beta chain) is given with its context. The sample holds many counts of this clonotype. Which antigen it targets is not known. Base qualities are missing; no much larger clone stands one base away. According to the germline V gene (reference sequence), CDR1 reads DFQATT and CDR2 reads SNEGSKA. Trimming takes 6 bases from V and 2 bases from J, and the germline ends sit 14 bases apart. The CDR3, from cysteine to phenylalanine, totals 14 residues. CDR3 DNA only is kept here, 42 bases in frame from base 1. The method behind the library was RACE. Sequencing relied on a NextSeq 500. During library preparation, unique molecular identifiers were attached to individual cDNA molecules so that TCRs could be counted in a quantitative, reproducible way. The authors' analysis ran thus. The median number of TCRs per sample was some 100,000, ranging from roughly 23,224 to 690,600. The Decombinator software suite was used to annotate V, J and CDR3 in the TCR reads. For the PS versus PT1 abundance plots, all samples were subsampled to the same number of TCRs (28,000). Expanded TCRs were defined as absent before sensitization and observed at least eight times at the 2-week time point. TCRdb reanalyzed the raw reads on its own, using fastp at Q25 for trimming and MiXCR for clone calling, and kept in-frame beta chains. Rows with a matching CDR3 protein are joined into one entry that keeps the most common DNA and genes. Clone size and V and J calls follow TCRdb, not the original study. Recorded for this sample are 65,000 to 95,000 distinct CDR3 sequences; around 9.4% of them occurred a single time. The ten largest clonotypes hold roughly 1.6% of the sample.

This entry comes from a study of human T cells and chemical hapten exposure (dated by TCRdb to the early 2020s). Concerning the study at large: Libraries were combined into a pool for sequencing, and differences in TCR yield between samples came mainly from small differences in library volumes within the pool. The study tracked peripheral blood TCR repertoire changes in vivo during primary and secondary sensitization to the hapten diphenylcyclopropenone (DPC) in alopecia patients. Each blood RNA sample was used to sequence both TCR alpha and TCR beta chains. Broad study findings and their caveats: Repeated subsampling changed both the strength of the expansion versus patch-test correlation and the threshold at which that correlation became significant. The number of TCRs above 1 in 1000 frequency did not change with DPC sensitization; there was no evidence of global repertoire structure alterations.

The time point tag for this specimen amounts to: healthy volunteer bleed at 6 weeks. Total RNA was extracted from unfractionated whole blood that had been collected in Tempus Blood RNA tubes. Five or six healthy volunteers served as TCR sequencing controls and were bled at day 0, 2 weeks and 6 weeks. The rearrangement joined TRBV20-1 to TRBJ1-5; the D region possibly corresponds to TRBD1 (5 bases align). This clonotype was obtained from a female donor in good health. Some clones in this sample may be carry-over from other donors' samples. The sample comprised whole blood. In nucleotides, the sequence is TGCAGTGCCCCAGCAGGGCAGCGCAATCAGCCCCAGCATTTT. This yields the protein CSAPAGQRNQPQHF.